These 28 T cell receptor beta chains were all obtained from the same sample, sequenced in a study of OX40 agonist ivuxolimab in advanced cancers. TCRdb's table, derived via immunoSEQ multiplex PCR, lists solely in-frame clones and lacks some. The sample contains 24,000 or so clones, about nine tenths of which appear only once. Sequences were derived from CD4+ or CD8+ T cells sorted from blood, sampled in a trial of the OX40 agonist ivuxolimab. These receptors all stem from an adult with an advanced solid tumor such as melanoma, head and neck, liver or kidney cancer.

V gene TRBV23-1 combines with J gene TRBJ2-3, with D perhaps matching TRBD1 (6 bases). TRBV23-1 is an ORF; its function is uncertain. Deletions cut 1 base from V and 2 bases from J, with 19 bases between. The CDR3 spans 18 residues. The CDR3 reads CASSQFLEQGYFTDTQYF. CDR3 DNA: TGCGCCAGCAGTCAATTTCTCGAACAGGGCTATTTCACAGATACGCAGTATTTT.

V is TRBV14 and J is TRBJ2-3; TRBD1 aligns across 9 bases. V lost 5 bases, J lost 5 bases, and 5 bases stayed unmatched. Germline V gene data show CDR1 as SGHDN and CDR2 as FVKESK. The CDR3 runs 14 residues. The CDR3 spells CASSGTGYGDTQYF. DNA of the CDR3: TGTGCCAGCAGCGGGACAGGGTATGGAGATACGCAGTATTTT.

This chain links TRBV7-2 with TRBJ2-1; 7 bases agree with TRBD1. Germline trimming cut 5 bases from V and 2 bases from J; bases unmatched to any gene: 6. The CDR3 covers 15 residues. Germline-derived CDR1 and CDR2 are SGHTA and FQGNSA. The CDR3 coding sequence is TGTGCCAGCAGCCTCCGGGACAGAACCTACAATGAGCAGTTCTTC. Its translation: CASSLRDRTYNEQFF.

The chain recombines TRBV28 with TRBJ1-1, with no clear D. Germline V lookup: CDR1 MDHEN, CDR2 SYDVKM. The CDR3 is made up of 16 amino acids. V dropped 8 bases and J dropped 2 bases, with 21 bases sitting between them. The CDR3 loop is CASYVGSPRANTEAFF. The CDR3 bases are TGTGCCAGCTATGTTGGGTCGCCGCGGGCCAACACTGAAGCTTTCTTT.

V and J are TRBV6-5 and TRBJ2-5; 7 nucleotides match TRBD1. The CDR3 covers 15 residues. Germline CDR1 MNHEY, CDR2 SVGAGI. The V gene end was trimmed by 6 bases and the J gene end by 0 bases; junction bases not matched to a gene: 7. CDR3 residues: CASRATGAYQETQYF. As DNA, the CDR3 is TGTGCCAGCAGGGCCACAGGGGCGTACCAAGAGACCCAGTACTTC.

The V and J genes are TRBV2 and TRBJ2-1; D is perhaps TRBD1 or TRBD2 (5 bases each). Germline V lookup: CDR1 SNHLY, CDR2 FYNNEI. Trimming left V 8 bases short and J 4 bases short, with 6 bases between. The CDR3 is 11 amino acids. CDR3 coding DNA: TGTGCCAGCGGGGGTTACAATGAGCAGTTCTTC. Translation: CASGGYNEQFF.

The V gene is TRBV5-5, the J gene TRBJ2-7; a weak D match, TRBD1 (6 bases). Germline V gene data show CDR1 as SGHKS and CDR2 as YYEKEE (reference sequence). Trimming shortened V by 1 base and J by 3 bases, and 14 bases separated the two germline ends. This CDR3 is 15 amino acids long. In nucleotides, the CDR3 is TGTGCCAGCAGCTTGCCTGGACAGAGGGGCTACGAGCAGTACTTC. It yields the protein CASSLPGQRGYEQYF. The full variable domain, rest sourced from reference TRBV5-5 and TRBJ2-7, is DAGVTQSPTHLIKTRGQQVTLRCSPISGHKSVSWYQQVLGQGPQFIFQYYEKEERGRGNFPDRFSARQFPNYSSELNVNALLLGDSALYLCASSLPGQRGYEQYFGPGTRLTVT.

The chain employs TRBV27 and TRBJ2-7; either TRBD1 or TRBD2 may supply D (5 bases each). The germline V and J ends were trimmed by 3 bases and 1 base, with 13 bases remaining between them. Germline lookup yields CDR1 MNHEY and CDR2 SMNVEV (reference sequence). This CDR3 spans 15 amino acids. The CDR3 is CASSLRGAGSYEQYF. CDR3 coding DNA: TGTGCCAGCAGTTTGAGGGGCGCAGGTTCCTACGAGCAGTACTTC.

The chain recombines TRBV6-5 with TRBJ2-5; D remains ambiguous. The germline V and J ends were trimmed by 2 bases and 5 bases, with 9 bases remaining between them. The CDR3 runs to 13 residues. Germline-derived CDR1 and CDR2 are MNHEY and SVGAGI. This CDR3 is CASSYPGEETQYF. The CDR3 DNA follows: TGTGCCAGCAGTTACCCGGGCGAGGAGACCCAGTACTTC.

The genes are TRBV9 and TRBJ2-2; 8 positions agree with TRBD2. Germline assignment: CDR1 SGDLS and CDR2 YYNGEE. With 4 bases clipped from V and 1 base from J, the junction kept 9 bases outside the gene matches. The CDR3 spans 17 residues. In DNA, the CDR3 is TGTGCCAGCAGCCTTCCAATAGCGGGGCTGAACACCGGGGAGCTGTTTTTT. Its protein is CASSLPIAGLNTGELFF.

The chain uses TRBV18 and TRBJ2-7; D is undetermined. V dropped 6 bases and J dropped 1 base, with 13 bases sitting between them. The germline CDR1 and CDR2 sequences are KGHSH and LQKENI. This CDR3 is built from 14 residues. The CDR3, as DNA: TGTGCCAGCTCCTCCCAAGGATTTTCCTACGAGCAGTACTTC. It codes for CASSSQGFSYEQYF.

The V call is TRBV7-9, the J call TRBJ2-1; D is possibly TRBD1 (5 bases). CDR3 length: 16 amino acids. V lost 5 bases and J lost 7, with 21 bases in between. The germline V gene encodes CDR1 SEHNR and CDR2 FQNEAQ (reference sequence). CDR3 loop: CASSPGHLYARNEQFF. In DNA, the CDR3 is TGTGCCAGCAGCCCCGGACACTTATACGCCAGGAATGAGCAGTTCTTC. Complete variable domain (other parts from reference TRBV7-9 and TRBJ2-1): DTGVSQNPRHKITKRGQNVTFRCDPISEHNRLYWYRQTLGQGPEFLTYFQNEAQLEKSRLLSDRFSAERPKGSFSTLEIQRTEQGDSAMYLCASSPGHLYARNEQFFGPGTRLTVL.

The J gene is TRBJ2-1, the V gene TRBV9, with 12 bases identical to TRBD2. Per germline, CDR1 SGDLS and CDR2 YYNGEE. CDR3 length: 17 residues. V was pared by 1 base and J by 7 bases, with 9 bases of the junction left unmatched. CDR3 residues: CASSVSLAGGPLNEQFF. The CDR3 coding sequence is TGTGCCAGCAGCGTAAGCCTAGCGGGGGGGCCTTTGAATGAGCAGTTCTTC. Combining the CDR3 with reference TRBV9 and TRBJ2-1 gives the whole variable domain DSGVTQTPKHLITATGQRVTLRCSPRSGDLSVYWYQQSLDQGLQFLIQYYNGEERAKGNILERFSAQQFPDLHSELNLSSLELGDSALYFCASSVSLAGGPLNEQFFGPGTRLTVL.

This sequence joins TRBV19 and TRBJ2-3; 8 nucleotides align to TRBD2. Germline trimming cut 6 bases from V and 2 bases from J; bases unmatched to any gene: 4. The CDR3 spans 14 residues. Per the germline V gene, CDR1 is LNHDA and CDR2 is SQIVND (reference sequence). In nucleotides, the CDR3 is TGTGCCAGTAGCCAGACTAGCGTCACAGATACGCAGTATTTT. Protein sequence: CASSQTSVTDTQYF.

This sequence joins TRBV11-2 and TRBJ2-1; D is undetermined. The CDR3 runs to 11 residues. The germline V and J ends were trimmed by 6 bases and 10 bases, with 10 bases remaining between them. Germline V lookup: CDR1 SGHAT, CDR2 FQNNGV. Here the CDR3 DNA reads TGTGCCAGCAGATATGGGCGGGAGCAGTTCTTC. It specifies CASRYGREQFF.

The J gene is TRBJ2-1, the V gene TRBV6-4, with 10 nucleotides matching TRBD2. Per the germline V gene, CDR1 is MRHNA and CDR2 is SNTAGT. The CDR3 totals 15 residues. The J segment lost 1 base and the V segment lost 5 bases, leaving 2 bases of the junction unmatched. Here the CDR3 DNA reads TGTGCCAGCAGTAGGGGACTAGCGTCCTACAATGAGCAGTTCTTC. Translating it yields CASSRGLASYNEQFF.

The J gene is TRBJ1-5, the V gene TRBV6-5, with D possibly matching TRBD1 (6 bases). The CDR3 loop spans 14 amino acids. V lost 2 bases, J lost 5 bases, and 10 bases lay in between. Germline-derived CDR1 and CDR2 are MNHEY and SVGAGI. For the CDR3, the DNA is TGTGCCAGCAGTTACGGGTACAGGGATCAGCCCCAGCATTTT. Translation gives CASSYGYRDQPQHF.

The chain joins TRBV5-1 to TRBJ2-3; D is uncertain. The CDR3 consists of 14 residues. The germline CDR1 and CDR2 sequences are SGHRS and YFSETQ. Trimming removed 0 bases from V and 2 bases from J, with 7 bases in between. CDR3 amino acids: CASSLGTATDTQYF. The DNA of the CDR3 is TGCGCCAGCAGCTTGGGTACAGCCACAGATACGCAGTATTTT.

CDR3 amino acids: CASSTRQGLTEAFF. CDR3 sequence (DNA): TGTGCCAGTAGTACGAGACAGGGGCTTACTGAAGCTTTCTTT. The chain links TRBV19 to TRBJ1-1; 8 bases line up with TRBD1. This CDR3 comprises 14 residues. The V gene end was trimmed by 4 bases and the J gene end by 5 bases; junction bases not matched to a gene: 6. From germline, CDR1 is LNHDA and CDR2 SQIVND (reference sequence).

This chain connects TRBV5-1 to TRBJ2-5; a possible D gene is TRBD2 (5 bases). Between the trimmed V and J ends, which lost 4 bases and 5 bases, there was a span of 18 bases. Looked up from germline, CDR1 is SGHRS and CDR2 is YFSETQ. This CDR3 has 15 residues. The chain's CDR3 is CASSLGVNSGETQYF. CDR3 nucleotide sequence: TGCGCCAGCAGCCTTGGGGTAAATTCGGGGGAGACCCAGTACTTC.

The V and J genes are TRBV11-2 and TRBJ2-3; 11 bases are shared with TRBD2. Trimming cost V 3 bases and J 4 bases; bases outside gene matches: 6. This CDR3 spans 16 amino acids. Germline V lookup: CDR1 SGHAT, CDR2 FQNNGV. DNA for the CDR3: TGTGCCAGCAGCTTTACTAGCGGGAGCCGAGCAGATACGCAGTATTTT. This codes for CASSFTSGSRADTQYF.

This rearrangement joins TRBV10-1 to TRBJ1-2; 7 bases map to TRBD1. Germline CDR1 WNHNN, CDR2 SYGVQD (reference sequence). The CDR3 extends over 14 amino acids. After removal of 4 bases from V and 7 bases from J, the junction contained 9 bases not matched to a gene. The CDR3 reads CASSASRGGGGYTF. CDR3 nucleotide sequence: TGCGCCAGCAGTGCGAGTCGAGGGGGCGGTGGCTACACCTTC.

The chain is built from TRBV2 and TRBJ1-4; tentatively, D is TRBD1 (5 bases). CDR3 length equals 13 residues. Germline CDR1 and CDR2: SNHLY and FYNNEI. Deletions cut 6 bases from V and 5 bases from J, with 10 bases between. The DNA of the CDR3 is TGTGCCAGCAGGACGGGGGGAAATGAAAAACTGTTTTTT. Its protein product is CASRTGGNEKLFF.

V is TRBV14 and J is TRBJ2-5; TRBD2 is a possible D gene (6 bases). This CDR3 region has 15 residues. Germline V gives CDR1 SGHDN, CDR2 FVKESK. Trimming pared 4 bases from V and 5 bases from J, leaving 17 bases between. CDR3 sequence (DNA): TGTGCCAGCAGCCTCTTGGGACTTTTTGGGGAGACCCAGTACTTC. It specifies CASSLLGLFGETQYF.

The rearrangement joins TRBV6-5 to TRBJ1-1; D not certain. Germline loops: CDR1 MNHEY, CDR2 SVGAGI. V was shortened by 2 bases and J by 2 bases, with 6 bases between the two germline ends. The CDR3 extends over 13 amino acids. CDR3 amino acids: CASSYGRNTEAFF. The CDR3 nucleotides are TGTGCCAGCAGTTACGGGAGAAACACTGAAGCTTTCTTT.

The V call is TRBV7-9, the J call TRBJ2-7, with 10 nucleotides matching TRBD1. The V and J ends lost 5 bases and 2 bases, in that order; junction bases with no gene match: 6. Germline loops: CDR1 SEHNR, CDR2 FQNEAQ (reference sequence). This CDR3 is built from 15 residues. The CDR3 DNA sequence: TGTGCCAGCAGCCCGAGACAGGGGGCCCCCTACGAGCAGTACTTC. Encoded protein: CASSPRQGAPYEQYF.

The V call is TRBV6-4, the J call TRBJ2-1, with 11 bases fitting TRBD2. CDR1 MRHNA and CDR2 SNTAGT come from the germline V gene. After removal of 0 bases from V and 6 bases from J, the junction contained 1 base not matched to a gene. There are 15 residues in the CDR3. CDR3 sequence reads: CASSDSSGGVNEQFF. For the CDR3, the DNA is TGTGCCAGCAGTGACTCTAGCGGGGGGGTCAATGAGCAGTTCTTC.

The chain links TRBV28 to TRBJ1-2; D uncertain. With 6 bases removed from V and 0 bases from J, the gap between germline ends came to 11 bases. The CDR3 is made up of 14 amino acids. CDR1 is MDHEN, CDR2 SYDVKM, per germline. The CDR3 spells CASRLDGPNYGYTF. The CDR3 DNA reads as TGTGCCAGCAGACTGGACGGACCTAACTATGGCTACACCTTC.